Shown below are 2 T cell receptor beta chains from a single sample sequenced in a study of cytomegalovirus exposure and HLA in healthy donors. This PCR relied on a set of 60 Vbeta primers and 13 Jbeta primers. Measured with immunoSEQ multiplex PCR; TCRdb has only the in-frame clones, and not every one. Of 120,000 or so clones listed, roughly a sixth are singletons. Sequences were obtained from PBMCs. The receptors originated from a female donor in good health and CMV-seropositive.

This clone showed up just a few times. One junction end does not reproduce the germline sequence, and a read error may be involved. The V and J genes are TRBV7-9 and TRBJ1-1; D gene ambiguous. CDR1 and CDR2 (germline): SEHNR, FQNEAQ (reference sequence). This CDR3 has 17 amino acids. The CDR3 nucleotides read TGTGCCAGCAACTTAGGGTTGGAGGGAGGGATGGGCACTGAAGCTTTCTTT. Translated: CASNLGLEGGMGTEAFF.

The V and J genes are TRBV4-2 and TRBJ1-5; 7 nucleotides line up with TRBD1. The length of the CDR3 is 18 residues. CDR1 and CDR2 from the germline V gene are LGHNA and YNFKEQ. Trimming cost V 0 bases and J 6 bases; bases outside gene matches: 14. As DNA, the CDR3 is TGTGCCAGCAGCCAAGAGATCGGTTGGGGCAGGGGGAGTCAGCCCCAGCATTTT. This encodes CASSQEIGWGRGSQPQHF.